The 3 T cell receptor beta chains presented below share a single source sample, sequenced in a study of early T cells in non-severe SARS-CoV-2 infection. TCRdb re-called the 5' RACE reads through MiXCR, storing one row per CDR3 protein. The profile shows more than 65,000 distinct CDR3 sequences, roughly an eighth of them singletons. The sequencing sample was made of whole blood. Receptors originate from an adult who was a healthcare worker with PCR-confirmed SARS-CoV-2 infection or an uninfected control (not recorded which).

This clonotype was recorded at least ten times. For the CDR3, the DNA is TGTGCCAGCAGCTCCTGGACAGGGGGCCACTACGAGCAGTACTTC. Its translation: CASSSWTGGHYEQYF. This chain connects TRBV7-9 to TRBJ2-7; 11 nucleotides align to TRBD1. CDR1 is SEHNR and CDR2 is FQNEAQ in the germline V gene (reference sequence). With V trimmed by 4 bases and J by 3 bases, 5 bases remained unmatched. This CDR3 has 15 residues.

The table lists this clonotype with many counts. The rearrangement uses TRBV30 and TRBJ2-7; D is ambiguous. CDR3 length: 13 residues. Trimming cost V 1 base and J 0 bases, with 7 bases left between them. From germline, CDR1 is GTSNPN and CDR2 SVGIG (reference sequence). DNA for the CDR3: TGTGCCTGGAGTGCAAGCATCTCCTACGAGCAGTACTTC. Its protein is CAWSASISYEQYF. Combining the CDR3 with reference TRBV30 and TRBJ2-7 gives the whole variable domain SQTIHQWPATLVQPVGSPLSLECTVEGTSNPNLYWYRQAAGRGLQLLFYSVGIGQISSEVPQNLSASRPQDRQFILSSKKLLLSDSGFYLCAWSASISYEQYFGPGTRLTVT.

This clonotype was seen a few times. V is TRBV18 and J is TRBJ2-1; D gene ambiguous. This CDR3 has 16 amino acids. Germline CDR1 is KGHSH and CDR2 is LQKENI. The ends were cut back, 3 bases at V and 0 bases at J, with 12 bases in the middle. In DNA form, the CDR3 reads TGTGCCAGCTCACCCTCGACTCCCAGCTCCTACAATGAGCAGTTCTTC. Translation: CASSPSTPSSYNEQFF.